The T cell receptor beta chain under discussion was sequenced for a study of shared clonotypes between healthy human individuals (TCRdb year 2020). Background on the whole study: Two women and three men aged 18 to 49 years were included in the cohort. For each donor, CD4 naive and CD4 memory were each run on three plates, CD8 naive on two plates, and CD8 memory on one plate. The study deeply sequenced blood TCR repertoires of about 5 healthy adults to estimate repertoire size and the extent of clonotype sharing between individuals. To increase sequencing depth and limit assay-specific biases, TCR repertoire library preparation and sequencing were carried out by different laboratories using diverse techniques. Between about 0.8 and 9 billion PBMCs per donor were obtained by leukapheresis.

From cysteine to phenylalanine, the CDR3 is 13 amino acids long. The entry retains the CDR3 DNA only, 39 bases that are in frame from base 1. The germline V gene gives CDR1 as SGHAT and CDR2 as FQNNGV. At the junction V is shortened by 0 bases and J by 8 bases, with 10 bases in between. Study-level results and caveats: Clonotypes shared by all four sorted-subset donors showed higher generation probabilities than non-shared clonotypes. Pairwise subsampling indicated that sequencing depth was expected to affect the degree of clonotype sharing among donors. Because the study included a small number of donors, the genetic and exposure-history diversity represented was limited. Roughly 5.2% of naive CD4, roughly 3.6% of naive CD8, 2.3% of memory CD4, and 0.4% of memory CD8 clonotypes were shared across a few donors. Only blood was sampled, and tissue TCR repertoires likely differ from those in blood. Even with the large sequencing depth, rarefaction of the sorted-subset datasets indicated that sequencing was incomplete. Naive subsets generally had larger estimated clonotype richness than memory subsets.

Donors were healthy HIV-negative adults with no recently reported acute infections or vaccinations. Every donor was a Caucasian adult residing in Nashville, Tennessee, USA. CD4+ T cells were enriched by magnetic negative selection, after which naive cells were positively selected on CD45RA and the negative fraction was taken as the memory subset. Blood was obtained by leukapheresis, after which PBMCs were separated by Ficoll-Histopaque density gradient centrifugation and cryopreserved in liquid nitrogen vapor phase. Analytical flow cytometry was used to check the purity and quantity of each magnetically sorted T cell population. Genomic DNA was isolated from every sorted fraction and measured by UV absorbance on a Nanodrop 2000c. The table lists this clone with a count of one. Its antigen is not yet known. No much larger clone exists at a distance of one base, and base qualities are not known. TCR CDR3 regions were amplified from genomic DNA by multiplex PCR using the deep immunoSEQ assay. Extracted genomic DNA from each cell subset was distributed evenly across all wells of several immunoSEQ 96-well plates, and each plate was treated as a replicate. For sorted subsets, roughly 200 ng of genomic DNA, equivalent to around 29,000 T cell genomes, went into each replicate PCR. The purified libraries were quantified using a Qubit 3.0 fluorometer, sized with a Bioanalyzer 2100, and then quantified again using the KAPA Library Quantification kit. Each immunoSEQ 96-well plate was sequenced on its own single-read 150-cycle Illumina NextSeq 550 flow cell. The original methods were these. The immunoSEQ output contained only junctional sequences without quality scores, so filtering could not match that applied to full-length reads. Sequences were annotated with PyIR, a Python wrapper for IgBLAST v1.9, and V/J genes and CDR3 were assigned using IMGT germline references. Any read was removed if the V/J assignment was weak (E-value above 1e-6), the CDR3 was missing, or the read contained stop codons, out-of-frame junctions, or ambiguous translated residues. V3J clonotypes were defined as sequences sharing an identical inferred V gene, J gene, and CDR3 amino acid sequence. Percentage overlap between repertoires was computed as shared unique clonotypes divided by the size of the smaller repertoire. Three approaches were used to assess repertoire richness: RTK rarefaction, the Chao1 estimator, and Recon v2.1 estimates of unobserved clonotypes. OLGA was used to compute generation probabilities for all TCRbeta clonotypes that the gDNA method yielded from a few donors. Imported from immuneACCESS, the table was reduced by TCRdb to in-frame sequences with V and J called. These copies leave out some clones; in studies compared against another copy, an unresolved V gene accounts for under half, and the cause of the remainder is not known. That table supplies the V and J calls and clone size; D and trimming were determined from the DNA. In all, the sample holds 800,000 to 1,200,000 clones, and 70% to 80% of those were seen once. The top ten hold more than 0.45% of the sample.

This receptor chain uses TRBV11-2 and TRBJ1-2, with the D gene uncertain. The clonotype comes from a man between 18 and 35 years old in good health. Some clones in this sample may be carry-over from other donors' samples. The sequenced sample consisted of memory CD4+ T cells from PBMCs. Reading the label with the study, this specimen's cell subset or site is: CD45RA-negative fraction. The DNA sequence is given as TGTGCCAGCAGCTTAGAATTGGCGGGGGGCTACACCTTC. Its protein is CASSLELAGGYTF.